Shown below are 26 T cell receptor beta chains from a single sample sequenced in a study of cytomegalovirus exposure and HLA in healthy donors. This PCR relied on a set of 60 Vbeta primers and 13 Jbeta primers. Measured with immunoSEQ multiplex PCR; TCRdb has only the in-frame clones, and not every one. Seen here are around 160,000 clones, just under 75% observed once, and the top ten hold about 1.5%. Sequenced input: PBMCs. The receptors were sampled from a woman between 18 and 29 years old in good health and CMV-seronegative.

The count of this clone is one. This chain connects TRBV28 to TRBJ2-5; 11 bases match TRBD2. J was trimmed by 5 bases and V by 5 bases; bases with no gene match: 7. CDR3 length: 15 residues. Germline V gene data show CDR1 as MDHEN and CDR2 as SYDVKM. CDR3 amino acids: CASSPPGLAVETQYF. CDR3 nucleotide sequence: TGTGCCAGCAGTCCCCCGGGACTAGCGGTGGAGACCCAGTACTTC. Combining the CDR3 with reference TRBV28 and TRBJ2-5 gives the whole variable domain DVKVTQSSRYLVKRTGEKVFLECVQDMDHENMFWYRQDPGLGLRLIYFSYDVKMKEKGDIPEGYSVSREKKERFSLILESASTNQTSMYLCASSPPGLAVETQYFGPGTRLLVL.

The rearrangement links TRBV27 to TRBJ1-2; no clear D gene. The CDR3 consists of 15 residues. Trimming pared 5 bases from V and 4 bases from J, leaving 17 bases between. Germline V gives CDR1 MNHEY, CDR2 SMNVEV (reference sequence). The CDR3 DNA reads TGTGCCAGCAGTCCCGACGCGGGTAGTTTCTATGGCTACACCTTC. It encodes CASSPDAGSFYGYTF.

The chain employs TRBV4-1 and TRBJ2-3, with 7 bases that match TRBD2. The V gene end was trimmed by 4 bases and the J gene end by 1 base; junction bases not matched to a gene: 11. Germline lookup yields CDR1 MGHRA and CDR2 YSYEKL. The CDR3 totals 17 residues. CDR3 sequence reads: CASSPPGGFWGTDTQYF. As DNA, the CDR3 is TGCGCCAGCAGCCCCCCGGGAGGATTTTGGGGCACAGATACGCAGTATTTT.

The genes are TRBV30 and TRBJ2-5; TRBD2 matches 10 bases. The germline V gene encodes CDR1 GTSNPN and CDR2 SVGIG (reference sequence). This CDR3 is 13 amino acids long. After removal of 5 bases from V and 3 bases from J, the junction contained 3 bases not matched to a gene. The CDR3 bases are TGTGCCTGGGCCGGACTAGCGGAAGAGACCCAGTACTTC. This translates into CAWAGLAEETQYF. The complete variable domain, with remaining parts taken from reference TRBV30 and TRBJ2-5, reads SQTIHQWPATLVQPVGSPLSLECTVEGTSNPNLYWYRQAAGRGLQLLFYSVGIGQISSEVPQNLSASRPQDRQFILSSKKLLLSDSGFYLCAWAGLAEETQYFGPGTRLLVL.

The chain is built from TRBV6-6 and TRBJ2-7; 7 positions agree with TRBD2. V shed 5 bases and J 1 base; nucleotides not matched to a gene: 8. The CDR3 length is 15 residues. Per germline, CDR1 MNHNY and CDR2 SVGAGI (reference sequence). CDR3: CASSGRLAESYEQYV. CDR3 DNA sequence: TGTGCCAGCAGTGGGAGACTAGCTGAGTCCTACGAGCAGTACGTC.

The chain couples TRBV7-2 to TRBJ2-7, with TRBD1 matching over 9 bases. This CDR3 spans 15 amino acids. With V trimmed by 5 bases and J by 3 bases, 8 bases remained unmatched. The germline CDR1 and CDR2 sequences are SGHTA and FQGNSA. The CDR3 loop is CASSRLRDRDYEQYF. Written as DNA, the CDR3 is TGTGCCAGCAGCCGACTCCGGGACAGGGACTACGAGCAGTACTTC.

This sequence joins TRBV5-1 and TRBJ1-2, with D unresolved. The germline V gene encodes CDR1 SGHRS and CDR2 YFSETQ. The CDR3 runs 14 residues. Trimming took 0 bases from V and 8 from J, leaving 14 bases between them. The CDR3 reads CASSLEGLAGGYTF. CDR3 in DNA: TGCGCCAGCAGCTTGGAAGGGCTCGCGGGAGGCTACACCTTC. The full variable domain, completed using reference TRBV5-1 and TRBJ1-2, is KAGVTQTPRYLIKTRGQQVTLSCSPISGHRSVSWYQQTPGQGLQFLFEYFSETQRNKGNFPGRFSGRQFSNSRSEMNVSTLELGDSALYLCASSLEGLAGGYTFGSGTRLTVV.

On this clone itself: The sample carries other DNA sequences with the same CDR3. V gene TRBV5-1 combines with J gene TRBJ2-3, with D possibly being TRBD1 (5 bases). CDR1 and CDR2 from the germline V gene are SGHRS and YFSETQ. Trimming cost V 10 bases and J 2 bases, with 17 bases left between them. The CDR3 is 14 amino acids. The CDR3 sequence is CAVSWGKSTDTQYF. CDR3 bases: TGCGCCGTTTCCTGGGGCAAATCCACAGATACGCAGTATTTT.

This chain links TRBV5-1 with TRBJ2-1; TRBD2 agrees at 11 bases. With 4 bases clipped from V and 8 bases from J, the junction kept 2 bases outside the gene matches. CDR1 and CDR2 from the germline V gene are SGHRS and YFSETQ. CDR3 length: 13 residues. The CDR3 here is CASSRGLADEQFF. CDR3 nucleotide sequence: TGCGCCAGCAGCCGGGGACTAGCGGATGAGCAGTTCTTC.

This chain connects TRBV5-5 to TRBJ2-4; 8 bases map to TRBD1. The germline V gene encodes CDR1 SGHKS and CDR2 YYEKEE (reference sequence). V gave up 3 bases and J gave up 0 bases; unmatched junction bases: 5. This CDR3 is 16 amino acids long. CDR3 nucleotides: TGTGCCAGCAGCTGGGACAGGAGCCTAGCCAAAAACATTCAGTACTTC. It is translated as CASSWDRSLAKNIQYF. Combining the CDR3 with reference TRBV5-5 and TRBJ2-4 gives the whole variable domain DAGVTQSPTHLIKTRGQQVTLRCSPISGHKSVSWYQQVLGQGPQFIFQYYEKEERGRGNFPDRFSARQFPNYSSELNVNALLLGDSALYLCASSWDRSLAKNIQYFGAGTRLSVL.

The V gene is TRBV9, the J gene TRBJ1-5; D gene uncertain. The length of the CDR3 is 14 residues. Germline V CDR1 and CDR2: SGDLS, YYNGEE. Trimming stripped 0 bases from V and 2 bases from J, with 6 bases between. The CDR3 DNA sequence: TGTGCCAGCAGCGTAGACTTGGGCAATCAGCCCCAGCATTTT. Translation gives CASSVDLGNQPQHF.

The V gene is TRBV19, the J gene TRBJ1-2; possibly TRBD1 for D (6 bases). CDR3 length equals 13 residues. V was cut by 9 bases and J by 8 bases, with 19 bases left in between. CDR1 is LNHDA, CDR2 SQIVND, per germline (reference sequence). The chain's CDR3 is CASSPSGESGYTF. CDR3 nucleotides: TGTGCCAGCAGTCCTTCAGGGGAGAGCGGCTACACCTTC.

This clone was picked up a small number of times. The V call is TRBV27, the J call TRBJ2-3; the D gene is possibly TRBD2 (6 bases). The CDR3 runs 13 residues. Germline CDR1 MNHEY, CDR2 SMNVEV (reference sequence). Trimming took 6 bases from V and 5 from J, leaving 12 bases between them. The CDR3: CASSRDLGDTQYF. The CDR3 nucleotides read TGTGCCAGCAGCCGGGACTTGGGAGATACGCAGTATTTT.

This chain joins TRBV6-1 and TRBJ2-5, with 9 bases aligning to TRBD1. V shed 6 bases, J shed 0 bases, and the junction held 2 bases outside the gene matches. The CDR3 spans 14 residues. Germline V gives CDR1 MNHNS, CDR2 SASEGT. The chain's CDR3 is CASRTGGYQETQYF. CDR3 nucleotide sequence: TGTGCCAGCAGGACAGGGGGTTACCAAGAGACCCAGTACTTC.

This rearrangement joins TRBV28 to TRBJ2-2; no clear D. This CDR3 has 12 amino acids. CDR1 MDHEN and CDR2 SYDVKM come from the germline V gene. V was clipped by 7 bases and J by 2 bases, with 5 bases between them. The CDR3 DNA is TGTGCCAGCACAGTAAACACCGGGGAGCTGTTTTTT. It codes for CASTVNTGELFF. The whole variable domain, filled in from reference TRBV28 and TRBJ2-2, reads DVKVTQSSRYLVKRTGEKVFLECVQDMDHENMFWYRQDPGLGLRLIYFSYDVKMKEKGDIPEGYSVSREKKERFSLILESASTNQTSMYLCASTVNTGELFFGEGSRLTVL.

The chain combines TRBV19 with TRBJ1-5, with D possibly TRBD1 on 5 matching bases. Per the germline V gene, CDR1 is LNHDA and CDR2 is SQIVND (reference sequence). The V and J ends lost 7 bases and 9 bases respectively, with 16 bases between them. The CDR3 has 13 residues. The CDR3 bases are TGTGCCAGTACCTCAGACAGTCAACGGCCCCAGCATTTT. This sequence encodes CASTSDSQRPQHF.

The V call is TRBV18, the J call TRBJ1-5; D possibly corresponds to TRBD1 (5 bases). The CDR3 totals 17 residues. Germline loops: CDR1 KGHSH, CDR2 LQKENI. Trimming left V 0 bases short and J 3 bases short, with 15 bases between. The CDR3 nucleotides are TGTGCCAGCTCACCACCGGGGGGGGGAGGGGCCAATCAGCCCCAGCATTTT. Protein product: CASSPPGGGGANQPQHF. Together with reference TRBV18 and TRBJ1-5, the CDR3 gives the full variable domain: NAGVMQNPRHLVRRRGQEARLRCSPMKGHSHVYWYRQLPEEGLKFMVYLQKENIIDESGMPKERFSAEFPKEGPSILRIQQVVRGDSAAYFCASSPPGGGGANQPQHFGDGTRLSIL.

This clone has more than one count but fewer than ten. The V and J genes are TRBV5-4 and TRBJ2-7, with 7 bases aligning to TRBD2. Per germline, CDR1 SGHNT and CDR2 YYREEE (reference sequence). Trimming removed 4 bases from V and 4 bases from J; junction bases left unmatched: 11. This CDR3 is 15 amino acids long. The CDR3 reads CASSGEGRQTYEQYF. CDR3 DNA: TGTGCCAGCAGCGGGGAGGGCCGACAAACTTACGAGCAGTACTTC.

The chain carries TRBV5-8 and TRBJ1-1; TRBD1 might be the D (6 bases). The CDR3 spans 12 residues. The V gene's germline CDR1 is SGHTS and CDR2 YDEGEE. V lost 6 bases, J lost 3 bases, and 9 bases lay in between. CDR3 residues: CASIRGYTEAFF. The CDR3 DNA reads as TGTGCCAGCATCAGGGGTTACACTGAAGCTTTCTTT. The variable domain in full, completed from reference TRBV5-8 and TRBJ1-1, reads EAGVTQSPTHLIKTRGQQATLRCSPISGHTSVYWYQQALGLGLQFLLWYDEGEERNRGNFPPRFSGRQFPNYSSELNVNALELEDSALYLCASIRGYTEAFFGQGTRLTVV.

The chain couples TRBV19 to TRBJ2-2, with D perhaps matching TRBD2 (6 bases). The CDR3 length is 15 residues. CDR1 LNHDA and CDR2 SQIVND come from the germline V gene (reference sequence). Trimming shortened V by 3 bases and J by 6 bases, and 14 bases separated the two germline ends. CDR3 in DNA: TGTGCCAGTAGTATTTTGGGATGGGGGGCCGGGGAGCTGTTTTTT. Its protein product is CASSILGWGAGELFF.

V usage is TRBV27 and J usage is TRBJ2-7; TRBD2 might be the D (5 bases). The CDR3 loop spans 14 amino acids. V was clipped by 10 bases and J by 0 bases, with 16 bases between them. Germline V gene sequence: CDR1 MNHEY, CDR2 SMNVEV (reference sequence). The CDR3 nucleotides are TGTGCCACCGCCCCCCGGGAAGGCTCCTACGAGCAGTACTTC. This translates into CATAPREGSYEQYF.

This chain uses TRBV4-1 with TRBJ1-1; D unclear. V was pared by 0 bases and J by 7 bases, with 15 bases between. The CDR3 runs to 15 residues. In germline, CDR1 is MGHRA, CDR2 YSYEKL. The CDR3 is CASSQDPRSWNEAFF. Written as DNA, the CDR3 is TGCGCCAGCAGCCAAGATCCACGGAGCTGGAATGAAGCTTTCTTT.

The J gene is TRBJ2-7, the V gene TRBV28; D is possibly TRBD1 (5 bases). The germline V gene has CDR1 MDHEN and CDR2 SYDVKM. Trimming removed 0 bases at V and 3 bases at J, with 6 bases between. The CDR3 is 13 residues long. The CDR3 loop is CASSLWDNYEQYF. CDR3 in DNA: TGTGCCAGCAGTTTATGGGACAACTACGAGCAGTACTTC.

V and J are TRBV7-9 and TRBJ2-7, with 8 bases matching TRBD1. Per germline, CDR1 SEHNR and CDR2 FQNEAQ (reference sequence). Trimming removed 4 bases from V and 3 bases from J; junction bases left unmatched: 5. The CDR3 is 14 residues long. CDR3 coding DNA: TGTGCCAGCAGCTCAAGTACAGGGGGCTACGAGCAGTACTTC. Its translation: CASSSSTGGYEQYF.

The V call is TRBV9, the J call TRBJ1-1; D is undetermined. Trimming cost V 0 bases and J 4 bases, with 7 bases left between them. This CDR3 spans 13 amino acids. Looked up from germline, CDR1 is SGDLS and CDR2 is YYNGEE. The CDR3 loop is CASSVAGSTEAFF. CDR3 DNA: TGTGCCAGCAGCGTAGCTGGGAGCACTGAAGCTTTCTTT.

The chain combines TRBV28 with TRBJ1-6, with TRBD1 matching 9 bases. In germline, CDR1 is MDHEN, CDR2 SYDVKM. CDR3 size: 15 residues. With V trimmed by 6 bases and J by 9 bases, 9 bases remained unmatched. CDR3 bases: TGTGCCAGCAGCCTCCGGGACAGGGTCGGTTCACCCCTCCACTTT. It is translated as CASSLRDRVGSPLHF.